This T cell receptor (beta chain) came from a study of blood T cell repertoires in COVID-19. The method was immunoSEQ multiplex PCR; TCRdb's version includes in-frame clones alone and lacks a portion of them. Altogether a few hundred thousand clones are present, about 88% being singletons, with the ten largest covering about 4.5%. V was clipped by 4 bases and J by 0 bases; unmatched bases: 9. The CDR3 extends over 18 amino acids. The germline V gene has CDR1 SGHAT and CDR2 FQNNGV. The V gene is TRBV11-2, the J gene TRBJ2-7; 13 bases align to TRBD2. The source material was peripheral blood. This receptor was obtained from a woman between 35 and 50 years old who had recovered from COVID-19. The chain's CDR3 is CASSSNLGLAGASYEQYF. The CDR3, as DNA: TGTGCCAGCAGCTCCAACCTCGGACTAGCGGGGGCCTCCTACGAGCAGTACTTC.